The present T cell receptor (beta chain) was sequenced within a study of human T cells and chemical hapten exposure. Background on the study: Patients, mostly women, had alopecia areata, alopecia totalis or alopecia universalis. Findings of the study overall: Patch test score rose with PT1 expanded TCRs, significant at 8, 16, 32, not 4. TCRs at a frequency above 1 in 1000 stayed unchanged with DPC sensitization.

This sample's time point: patch test 3, about 24 weeks after DPC sensitization. This sample's treatment: therapeutic diphenylcyclopropenone sensitization with weekly scalp DPC. This clonotype was observed a few times. The antigen is unknown. V was trimmed by 5 bases and J by 10 bases, leaving 18 bases between them. The CDR3 runs to 14 residues. The germline gives CDR1 MNHEY, CDR2 SVGEGT. In the original processing: Sample TCR totals centred on a median of around 95,000, ranging about 20,000 to 700,000. TCRdb itself ran the RACE reads through MiXCR, one entry per CDR3 protein. TCRdb's processing, not the authors', yielded these V and J calls. The sample has 150,000 to 200,000 distinct CDR3 sequences; around a quarter are singletons.

The TCR comes from a woman between 18 and 29 years old with alopecia areata. Some clones in this sample may be carry-over from other donors' samples. The sample here was whole blood, taken in connection with sensitization to the hapten diphenylcyclopropenone (DPC). The rearrangement uses TRBV6-2 or TRBV6-3 and TRBJ1-3; D uncertain. In DNA, the CDR3 is TGTGCCAGCAGTCCACTCGACCGACTCGGGACCATATATTTT. This translates into CASSPLDRLGTIYF.